This T cell receptor beta chain was identified during a study of cytomegalovirus exposure and HLA in healthy donors. Notes on the study in general: In an earlier analysis, in approximately 570 donors, most V segments appeared productive either ~87% or ~30% of the time.

Germline-derived CDR1 and CDR2 are MDHEN and SYDVKM. The CDR3 spans 19 residues. V lost 5 bases, J lost 3 bases, and 17 bases stayed unmatched. The PCR made use of 60 Vbeta and 13 Jbeta primers. Only in-frame clones appear in the TCRdb table, and some are missing; sequencing was by immunoSEQ multiplex PCR. The sample contains 100,000 or so clones, approximately 81% of which appear only once. Notes on this clone: The antigen remains undetermined.

The chain employs TRBV28 and TRBJ1-3; 9 bases match TRBD1. The sequence was collected from a female donor in good health and CMV-seropositive. Sequences were obtained from PBMCs. The CDR3 nucleotides read TGTGCCAGCAGTCCCCCCCGGGACAGGGCAACTGAAGGTGGAAACACCATATATTTT. Its translation is CASSPPRDRATEGGNTIYF.